This T cell receptor (beta chain) was profiled in a study of blood T cell repertoires in COVID-19. This CDR3 comprises 14 residues. The germline gives CDR1 MNHEY, CDR2 SVGAGI. V lost 6 bases to trimming and J lost 1 base; unmatched junction nucleotides: 5. The data were produced by immunoSEQ multiplex PCR, yet TCRdb's version contains in-frame clones alone and is incomplete. The repertoire holds about 140,000 clones, with approximately 80% as singletons. The J gene is TRBJ1-1, the V gene TRBV6-5; 7 bases fit TRBD1. The receptor was derived from a man in his sixties with active or convalescent COVID-19. Sequenced: peripheral blood. DNA for the CDR3: TGTGCCAGCAGAGACAGGGCAGGGAACACTGAAGCTTTCTTT. The encoded protein is CASRDRAGNTEAFF.